This T cell receptor (beta chain) was recovered during a study of neurological immune-mediated disorders. The study, taken as a whole, reports: Across subjects, expanded clones had no CDR3 amino acid sequences in common, pointing to private repertoires in all groups.

Germline V gene sequence: CDR1 SNHLY, CDR2 FYNNEI. The V end was cut by 8 bases, the J end by 10 bases, with 23 bases between. The CDR3 extends over 14 amino acids. This clonotype was picked up many times. The antigen remains unidentified. TCRdb itself ran the 5' RACE reads through MiXCR, one entry per CDR3 protein. The data show 45,000 or so distinct CDR3 sequences, approximately 2.8% seen once. The sample was PBMCs. The chain employs TRBV2 and TRBJ1-1; tentative D call: TRBD1 (6 bases). The sequence derives from a woman aged 45-59 years with multiple sclerosis. The CDR3 spells CASFRREDSWGAFF. CDR3 in DNA: TGTGCCAGCTTCAGACGAGAGGACAGCTGGGGAGCTTTCTTT.